This is a list of T cell receptor beta chains from one sample in a study of identifying expanded T cells in peripheral blood. Using immunoSEQ multiplex PCR, the repertoire was profiled, and TCRdb retains in-frame clones only, with some absent. Here the sample spans about 100,000 clones, 88% being singletons. Material for sequencing was blood. All receptors derive from a person aged 18-70 years in good health. Each CDR3 is given with its conserved first and last residue. A D gene is named only where the DNA matches it firmly. Size tells how often a clone was seen (once, few, many) or the class of an expanded clone, and some rows leave it out.

CDR3 DNA,CDR3 protein,clone size,J gene,V gene,D gene
TGTGCCAGCAGTTTAGCGGCAGGGGAGCAGTACTTC,CASSLAAGEQYF,.,TRBJ2-7,TRBV28,.
TGTGCCAGCTCGCTCACGGACACCCTCTACACCTTC,CASSLTDTLYTF,.,TRBJ1-2,TRBV18,.
TGTGCCAGCAGCTTAGAGGGAAGCCCGCGGGCTTTCTTT,CASSLEGSPRAFF,.,TRBJ1-1,TRBV7-8,.
TGTGCCAGCAGTTTGGCACAGGGCGTTACAGATACGCAGTATTTT,CASSLAQGVTDTQYF,.,TRBJ2-3,TRBV27,.
TGTGCCAGCAGCGTACAGGAGGACACCATATATTTT,CASSVQEDTIYF,.,TRBJ1-3,TRBV9,.
TGCGCCAGCAGCTTGGAGGGGACGAGGACTGAAGCTTTCTTT,CASSLEGTRTEAFF,.,TRBJ1-1,TRBV5-1,.
TGTGCCAGCAGCTACAGGGGGCGTTCAGGGGAGACCCAGTACTTC,CASSYRGRSGETQYF,.,TRBJ2-5,TRBV11-3,TRBD1
TGTGCCAGCAGTGACGAGGGGTCTGAAGCTTTCTTT,CASSDEGSEAFF,.,TRBJ1-1,TRBV6-1,.
TGCGCCAGCAGCTCCTCTTACGGGACTAGCGGGAGCAGCTCCTACAATGAGCAGTTCTTC,CASSSSYGTSGSSSYNEQFF,once,TRBJ2-1,TRBV5-1,TRBD2
TGTGCCAGCAGTTACGAGTCAGGGAATCAGCCCCAGCATTTT,CASSYESGNQPQHF,.,TRBJ1-5,TRBV6-6,.
TGTGCCAGCAGTTACCCTGGACGGAGCAATCAGCCCCAGCATTTT,CASSYPGRSNQPQHF,.,TRBJ1-5,TRBV6-6,.
TGTGCCAGCAGCCCCAATTGGGGCACAGATACGCAGTATTTT,CASSPNWGTDTQYF,.,TRBJ2-3,TRBV11-1,.
TGTGCCAGCAGTTTTACGGACAGGGGGTTCGCCGGGGAGCTGTTTTTT,CASSFTDRGFAGELFF,.,TRBJ2-2,TRBV2,TRBD1
TGTGCCAGCAGCCCACCCCGAGGCCTAGCGGGAGTCGGCAATGAGCAGTTCTTC,CASSPPRGLAGVGNEQFF,.,TRBJ2-1,TRBV9,TRBD2
TGTGCCATCAGTGCACAGGACGGTGTATATGGCTACACCTTC,CAISAQDGVYGYTF,few,TRBJ1-2,TRBV10-3,.
TGTGCCAGCAGTTTAGTGGGTTCAGACACTGAAGCTTTCTTT,CASSLVGSDTEAFF,.,TRBJ1-1,TRBV27,.
TGTGCCAGCAGCCCCCAGGCGGGGCAGACTGAAGCTTTCTTT,CASSPQAGQTEAFF,.,TRBJ1-1,TRBV5-4,.
TGTGCCCTCCGGGACAGGGACTCCTACGAGCAGTACTTC,CALRDRDSYEQYF,.,TRBJ2-7,TRBV2,TRBD1
TGTGCCAGCAGCCTTGGGGCCGGGGAGCTGTTTTTT,CASSLGAGELFF,.,TRBJ2-2,TRBV5-5,.
TGTGCCAGCAGCTTAGTAGGGACTAGCGGGCCCAATGAGCAGTTCTTC,CASSLVGTSGPNEQFF,.,TRBJ2-1,TRBV7-2,TRBD2
TGTGCCAGTAGTTCCACTGAGAATAGCAATCAGCCCCAGCATTTT,CASSSTENSNQPQHF,.,TRBJ1-5,TRBV19,.
TGTGCCAGCAGCCACGGACAGGGCCGGTACGAGCAGTACTTC,CASSHGQGRYEQYF,.,TRBJ2-7,TRBV11-1,TRBD1
TGTGCCAGCCACCCATCTAGCGGGGGGGTTACAGATACGCAGTATTTT,CASHPSSGGVTDTQYF,.,TRBJ2-3,TRBV2,TRBD2
TGTGCCAGCAGTCCCCGACGGACAGAAAACTATGGCTACACCTTC,CASSPRRTENYGYTF,few,TRBJ1-2,TRBV6-5,.
TGTGCCAGCAGTTACTCGGAGGAAAAACTGTTTTTT,CASSYSEEKLFF,.,TRBJ1-4,TRBV6-6,.
TGTGCCAGCAGTGAAGGCCTTAGCCGCAATCAGCCCCAGCATTTT,CASSEGLSRNQPQHF,once,TRBJ1-5,TRBV6-1,.
TGTGCCAGCAGTTTGAAGGTAGACTATGGCTACACCTTC,CASSLKVDYGYTF,.,TRBJ1-2,TRBV28,.
TGTGCCAGCAGCCGAGCAACAGGGGGACTAATTAACACTGAAGCTTTCTTT,CASSRATGGLINTEAFF,.,TRBJ1-1,TRBV5-4,TRBD1
TGTGCCAGCAAAGAGGGGGCTTCCAAAAACATTCAGTACTTC,CASKEGASKNIQYF,.,TRBJ2-4,TRBV19,TRBD1
TGTGCCAGTAGTACTTACAGCTTGAACACTGAAGCTTTCTTT,CASSTYSLNTEAFF,.,TRBJ1-1,TRBV19,.
TGTGCCAGCAGCTTGACCCGAAGACTAGCGGGAGATGATCACGAGCAGTACTTC,CASSLTRRLAGDDHEQYF,.,TRBJ2-7,TRBV7-2,TRBD2
TGTGCCACGGGTCCCCCCGCTGGGGTCAGAAACACCATATATTTT,CATGPPAGVRNTIYF,.,TRBJ1-3,TRBV19,.
TGTGCCAGCAGCTTAGGTTTCGAAGCTAACTATGGCTACACCTTC,CASSLGFEANYGYTF,.,TRBJ1-2,TRBV11-2,.
TGTGCCAGCAGCTTAACATGGTCCGATACGCAGTATTTT,CASSLTWSDTQYF,.,TRBJ2-3,TRBV7-9,.
TGTGCCAGTAGTCGGGGGACGCAGAGAAACACCATATATTTT,CASSRGTQRNTIYF,.,TRBJ1-3,TRBV19,.